These 8 T cell receptor beta chains were all obtained from the same sample, sequenced in a study of T cells after yellow fever vaccination. TCRdb called the 5' RACE reads again in MiXCR, with one record for every CDR3 protein. The sample includes more than 95,000 distinct CDR3 sequences, 12% to 15% of them seen just once. Source: CD8+ T cells sorted from PBMCs, taken 5 days after the yellow fever booster vaccination. The source of these receptors is a man aged 18 to 30 who received the YFV17D yellow fever vaccine.

J is TRBJ1-6 and V is TRBV4-1, with D perhaps matching TRBD1 (5 bases). V lost 0 bases to trimming and J lost 1 base, with 13 bases between them. The germline CDR1 and CDR2 sequences are MGHRA and YSYEKL. CDR3 length: 18 amino acids. This CDR3 reads CASSQDGEGWSYNSPLHF. CDR3 nucleotides: TGCGCCAGCAGCCAAGATGGTGAGGGGTGGTCCTATAATTCACCCCTCCACTTT.

This clonotype was counted many times. One junction end disagrees with the germline gene, perhaps due to a read error. The gene calls are TRBV7-7 and TRBJ2-1; D is perhaps TRBD1 or TRBD2 (5 bases each). The germline V gene has CDR1 SSHAT and CDR2 FNYEAQ (reference sequence). The CDR3 is 13 amino acids. CDR3 nucleotide sequence: TGTGCTAGCAGCTTAAGCCAGGGACATGAGCAGTTCTTC. Protein sequence: CASSLSQGHEQFF.

CDR3 loop: CASSQAIGGGEQYV. CDR3 in DNA: TGCGCCAGCAGCCAAGCGATAGGGGGCGGCGAGCAGTACGTC. The J gene is TRBJ2-7, the V gene TRBV4-1; 7 bases map to TRBD1. V was pared by 1 base and J by 6 bases, with 6 bases of the junction left unmatched. The CDR3 loop spans 14 amino acids. CDR1 and CDR2 (germline): MGHRA, YSYEKL.

The chain has TRBV15 and TRBJ2-2; a weak D match, TRBD1 (5 bases). This CDR3 spans 15 amino acids. The V end was cut by 1 base, the J end by 2 bases, with 8 bases between. From germline, CDR1 is LNHNV and CDR2 YYDKDF (reference sequence). The CDR3 is CATSRVGANTGELFF. In DNA form, the CDR3 reads TGTGCCACCAGCAGAGTAGGGGCTAACACCGGGGAGCTGTTTTTT.

This clonotype occurred a few times. The chain carries TRBV27 and TRBJ2-7; the D gene could be TRBD1 or TRBD2 (6 bases each). The ends were cut back, 2 bases at V and 4 bases at J, with 12 bases in the middle. The germline V gene encodes CDR1 MNHEY and CDR2 SMNVEV (reference sequence). The CDR3 totals 14 residues. CDR3 sequence: CASSLRGGRYEQYV. The CDR3 DNA follows: TGTGCCAGCAGTTTAAGAGGGGGGAGGTACGAGCAGTACGTC.

J is TRBJ2-7 and V is TRBV10-3; D is tentatively TRBD1 or TRBD2 (5 bases each). Looked up from germline, CDR1 is ENHRY and CDR2 is SYGVKD. The CDR3 is 15 amino acids. V dropped 4 bases and J dropped 0 bases, with 13 bases sitting between them. The CDR3 loop reads CAISGRDRTSYEQYF. Written as DNA, the CDR3 is TGTGCCATCAGTGGCCGGGACCGCACCTCCTACGAGCAGTACTTC.

This sequence joins TRBV7-8 and TRBJ2-2; D not certain. V gave up 5 bases and J gave up 0 bases, with 13 bases separating them. The CDR3 sequence is 16 residues long. Per the germline V gene, CDR1 is SGHVS and CDR2 is FQNEAQ. CDR3 region: CASSPNRASNTGELFF. CDR3 bases: TGTGCCAGCAGCCCCAACCGGGCGTCGAACACCGGGGAGCTGTTTTTT.

This clonotype was seen only a few times. The chain links TRBV4-1 to TRBJ1-1; the D gene is possibly TRBD1 (5 bases). Trimming removed 1 base at V and 14 bases at J, with 14 bases between. This CDR3 region has 12 residues. Germline V CDR1 and CDR2: MGHRA, YSYEKL. DNA for the CDR3: TGCGCCAGCAGCCAAGGCGACGAGGGGTCATTCTTT. Its translation: CASSQGDEGSFF.